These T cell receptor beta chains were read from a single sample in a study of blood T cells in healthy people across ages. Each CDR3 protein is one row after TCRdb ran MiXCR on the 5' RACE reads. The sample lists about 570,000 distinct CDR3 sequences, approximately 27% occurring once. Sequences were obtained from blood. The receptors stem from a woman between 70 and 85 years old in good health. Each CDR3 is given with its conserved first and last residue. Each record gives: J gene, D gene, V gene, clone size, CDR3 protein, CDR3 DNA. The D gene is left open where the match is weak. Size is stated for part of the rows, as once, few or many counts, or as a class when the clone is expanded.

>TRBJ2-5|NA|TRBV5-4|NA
CASSPQGGQTQYF
TGTGCCAGCAGTCCCCAGGGAGGACAGACCCAGTACTTC
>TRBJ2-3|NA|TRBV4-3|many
CASSQELGFPDTQYF
TGCGCCAGCAGCCAAGAACTAGGTTTTCCAGATACGCAGTATTTT
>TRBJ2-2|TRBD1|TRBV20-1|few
CSAGQGGTGGLFF
TGCAGTGCTGGACAGGGGGGCACCGGGGGGCTGTTTTTT
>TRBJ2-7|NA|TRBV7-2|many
CASSLDRTYEQYF
TGCGCCAGCAGCCTCGACAGGACCTACGAGCAGTACTTC
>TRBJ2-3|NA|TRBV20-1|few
CSASRASSTDTQYF
TGCAGTGCTAGTAGAGCTTCTAGCACAGATACGCAGTATTTT
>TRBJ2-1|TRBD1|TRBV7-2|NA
CASSRRQGDEQFF
TGTGCCAGCAGCAGAAGACAGGGCGATGAGCAGTTCTTC
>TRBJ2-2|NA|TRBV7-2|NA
CASSFGGVNTGELFF
TGTGCCAGCAGCTTTGGAGGGGTTAACACCGGGGAGCTGTTTTTT
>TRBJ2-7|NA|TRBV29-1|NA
CSVEIGERQYF
TGCAGCGTTGAGATTGGGGAACGGCAGTACTTC
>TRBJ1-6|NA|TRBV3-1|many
CASSPRGTGESLHF
TGTGCCAGCAGCCCCCGTGGGACCGGAGAATCCCTCCACTTT
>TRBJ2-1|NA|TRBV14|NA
CASSPPGFFSYNEQFF
TGTGCCAGCAGCCCCCCCGGTTTCTTCTCCTACAATGAGCAGTTCTTC
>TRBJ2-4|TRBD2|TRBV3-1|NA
CASSQKRGVEGNIQYF
TGTGCCAGCAGCCAGAAGCGGGGGGTTGAAGGAAACATTCAGTACTTC
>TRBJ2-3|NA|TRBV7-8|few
CASSLDPGTLGDTQYF
TGTGCCAGCAGCTTAGACCCCGGAACTCTTGGGGATACGCAGTATTTT
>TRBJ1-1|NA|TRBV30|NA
CAWSVLGGTEAFF
TGTGCCTGGAGTGTATTGGGGGGCACTGAAGCTTTCTTT
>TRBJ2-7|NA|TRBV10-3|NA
CAISVGSTYEQYF
TGTGCCATCAGTGTTGGCAGTACCTACGAGCAGTACTTC
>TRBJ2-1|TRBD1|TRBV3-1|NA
CASTNRRDSHNEQFF
TGTGCCAGCACCAATCGCCGGGACAGCCACAATGAGCAGTTCTTC
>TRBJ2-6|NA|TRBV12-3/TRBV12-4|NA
CASKSPGSGANVLTF
TGTGCCAGCAAATCACCAGGGTCTGGGGCCAACGTCCTGACTTTC
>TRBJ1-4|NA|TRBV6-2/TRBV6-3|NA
CASSFPDEKLFF
TGTGCCAGCAGTTTCCCGGATGAAAAACTGTTTTTT
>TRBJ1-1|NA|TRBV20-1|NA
CSARPPGPDTEAFF
TGCAGTGCTCGACCACCGGGACCGGACACTGAAGCTTTCTTT
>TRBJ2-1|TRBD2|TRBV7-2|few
CASSPVLAGGLQFF
TGTGCCAGCAGCCCCGTACTAGCGGGGGGCCTGCAGTTCTTC
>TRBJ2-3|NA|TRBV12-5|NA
CASAYSWPADTQYF
TGTGCTAGTGCCTACTCGTGGCCGGCAGATACGCAGTATTTT